This T cell receptor (beta chain) emerged from a study of glioma-infiltrating T cells after dendritic cell vaccination (dated by TCRdb to the mid-2010s). Regarding the study in general: A cohort of approximately 15 glioblastoma patients from Phase I and II dendritic cell vaccination trials was included, of whom 9 were newly diagnosed and 6 had recurrent disease. The vaccine was prepared from monocyte-derived dendritic cells that were cultured for 6 to 7 days with IL-4 and GM-CSF and then pulsed overnight with autologous tumor lysate. Patients received three intradermal dendritic cell vaccine injections at biweekly intervals in the arm below the axilla. Survival after dendritic cell vaccination was correlated with TCR sequencing metrics, such as TIL content and the overlap between tumor and blood repertoires. In glioblastoma patients vaccinated with dendritic cells, deep sequencing of TCR beta CDR3 regions served to measure tumor-infiltrating lymphocyte content and to compare repertoires between tumor and blood. Between 2003 and 2012, patients were given autologous tumor lysate-pulsed dendritic cell vaccination. Here is what the overall study found, with its caveats: No direct relationship between TCR clonality and survival was found, suggesting that a diverse polyclonal response may matter. The three-group TCR overlap response model was described as speculative and requiring prospective validation. The cohort was small and heterogeneous, and full blood and tumor sets were available for few patients, with initial-recurrent tumor pairs available for even fewer patients. After dendritic cell vaccination, a higher estimated pretreatment TIL content predicted longer time to progression and longer overall survival.

A note on this clone: There is no known antigen for this receptor. No base quality values were provided; no much bigger clone lies one nucleotide off.

TCRB CDR3 regions were amplified from about 2 ug genomic DNA, or all available DNA if less, using the immunoSEQ assay. The multiplex PCR employed 60 forward primers targeting TCR V beta segments and 13 reverse primers targeting J beta segments. To estimate the number of reads per starting template, synthetic control templates were added to each sample at limiting dilution. The Illumina HiSeq System generated sequencing reads of 87 bp. In the original analysis: To remove PCR and sequencing errors, closely related sequences were merged with a nearest neighbor algorithm. TCR overlap was defined as the percentage of unique tumor TCR beta sequences that were also present in the same patient's peripheral blood. TCRdb provides this immuneACCESS table in a form limited to in-frame rearrangements. Some clones are lacking; in checked studies, under half of them reflect an unresolved V gene, and why the rest are absent is not known. V and J calls and clone size are as listed in that table; D and trimming were resolved from the DNA. For this sample the table gives roughly 51,000 clones, of which over 75% were detected only once. Jointly, the top ten make up around 10% of the sample.

V loses 0 bases of germline sequence and J loses 5 bases, and the interval between the two ends is 12 bases. The CDR1 and CDR2 encoded by the germline V gene (reference sequence) are SGHNT and YYREEE. The CDR3 goes from the cysteine to the phenylalanine over 14 residues. The retained sequence is limited to the CDR3, 42 bases, with the frame set at the first base. Patients were selected on the basis of adequate residual fresh-frozen tumor tissue and more than two years of available survival data. Molecular status otherwise varied across the glioblastoma patients, but none of them carried an isocitrate dehydrogenase mutation. PBMC were collected before vaccination, two weeks after the third vaccination, and at tumor progression when it occurred. The Qiagen DNeasy Blood extraction Kit was used for extraction of genomic DNA.

This receptor was taken from a human donor with glioblastoma. The source material was blood, sampled before dendritic cell vaccination. The chain employs TRBV5-4 and TRBJ2-7; the best D guess is TRBD2, with 6 bases matching. The nucleotide sequence is TGTGCCAGCAGCTTGGCGGCAGTAGCGGACGAGCAGTACTTC. Translated, it reads CASSLAAVADEQYF.